Listed below are T cell receptor beta chains from one sample, sequenced in a study of beta chain features in type 1 diabetes. The data were produced by immunoSEQ multiplex PCR, yet TCRdb's version contains in-frame clones alone and is incomplete. Here the sample spans 900,000 or so clones, under 20% being singletons. The specimen sequenced was naive CD4+ T cells from blood. These receptors all come from a young woman in good health. The CDR3 runs from the conserved cysteine through the conserved F or W. The D gene is left open where the match is weak. Some rows mark clone size as missing; the rest say once, few, many or name a class of expanded clone.

J,size,V,D,length,DNA,CDR3
TRBJ2-7,few,TRBV4-2,TRBD2,15,TGTGCCAGCAGCCAGGCTAGCGGGAGCGGTGACGAGCAGTACTTC,CASSQASGSGDEQYF
TRBJ1-5,-,TRBV28,-,15,TGTGCCAGCAGTCTGCCGCAATCAGGCAATCAGCCCCAGCATTTT,CASSLPQSGNQPQHF
TRBJ2-2,few,TRBV10-3,-,14,TGTGCCATCAGTGAATCACCCGATGCCGGGGAGCTGTTTTTT,CAISESPDAGELFF
TRBJ2-1,few,TRBV7-3,-,12,TGTGCCAGCAGCTTAGTTTCGGGTGAGCAGTTCTTC,CASSLVSGEQFF
TRBJ2-5,-,TRBV7-9,-,17,TGTGCCAGCAGCCCCGGGCGGCAGGGTACCTCCCGGGAGACCCAGTACTTC,CASSPGRQGTSRETQYF
TRBJ2-4,-,TRBV7-2,TRBD2,16,TGTGCCAGCAGCCTGAACGAGCGGGGTGCCAAAAACATTCAGTACTTC,CASSLNERGAKNIQYF
TRBJ1-4,-,TRBV18,-,17,TGTGCCAGCTCACCATTAGGGCAGGCTGCAACTAATGAAAAACTGTTTTTT,CASSPLGQAATNEKLFF
TRBJ1-5,few,TRBV6-5,-,13,TGTGCCAGCAGTTACTCGCGGGATCAGCCCCAGCATTTT,CASSYSRDQPQHF
TRBJ2-1,few,TRBV6-6,-,15,TGTGCCAGCAGCGAATTAGCGGGACAGAGGAGTGAGCAGTTCTTC,CASSELAGQRSEQFF
TRBJ2-6,-,TRBV5-1,-,17,TGCGCCAGCAGCTTGGATCCCCGCCGGTCTGGGGCCAACGTCCTGACTTTC,CASSLDPRRSGANVLTF
TRBJ2-1,-,TRBV10-3,TRBD2,14,TGTGCCACCCTCCTAGCGGGAGGTTACAATGAGCAGTTCTTC,CATLLAGGYNEQFF
TRBJ2-1,-,TRBV4-2,TRBD2,20,TGTGCCAGCAGCCAAGATTTGGGACTAGCGGGAGTTTCTATCTACAATGAGCAGTTCTTC,CASSQDLGLAGVSIYNEQFF
TRBJ2-3,few,TRBV11-2,-,12,TGTGCCAGCAGCGCCCACCTCAGGACGCAGTATTTT,CASSAHLRTQYF
TRBJ2-3,few,TRBV10-3,TRBD2,14,TGTGCCATCAAAACTAGCGGGAGCACAGATACGCAGTATTTT,CAIKTSGSTDTQYF
TRBJ2-5,-,TRBV9,TRBD2,14,TGTGCCAGCAGCGTTGGGGGGACTAGGGAGACCCAGTACTTC,CASSVGGTRETQYF
TRBJ1-3,-,TRBV18,-,12,TGTGCCAGCTCACCGTCCGGGGACACCATATATTTT,CASSPSGDTIYF
TRBJ2-1,few,TRBV5-1,TRBD2,15,TGCGCCAGCAGCTTGGAACTAGCGGGGCTCGATGAGCAGTTCTTC,CASSLELAGLDEQFF
TRBJ2-3,-,TRBV7-2,TRBD1,13,TGTGCCAGCAGCCCCCTAGGGGGCCATACGCAGTATTTT,CASSPLGGHTQYF
TRBJ2-7,-,TRBV4-2,TRBD2,15,TGTGCCAGCAGCCGGGACCTAGCGGGAGGTTACGAGCAGTACTTC,CASSRDLAGGYEQYF
TRBJ1-2,-,TRBV5-5,-,16,TGTGCCAGCAGCTTGGTGACAGGATCGGCCCGCTATGGCTACACCTTC,CASSLVTGSARYGYTF
TRBJ1-5,-,TRBV2,-,14,TGTGCCAGCAGTGCCGGTTATAGCAATCAGCCCCAGCATTTT,CASSAGYSNQPQHF
TRBJ1-2,-,TRBV2,-,13,TGTGCCAGCAGTGACGGGCAGAACTATGGCTACACCTTC,CASSDGQNYGYTF
TRBJ2-1,many,TRBV13,-,14,TGTGCCAGCAGCTTCCTTCCTAGGTACAATGAGCAGTTCTTC,CASSFLPRYNEQFF
TRBJ1-3,-,TRBV6-5,-,13,TGTGCCAGCAGCCGGCTCCCTGGAAACACCATATATTTT,CASSRLPGNTIYF
TRBJ2-5,few,TRBV18,-,16,TGTGCCAGCTCACCAAGGAACGGCCTCCTCCAAGAGACCCAGTACTTC,CASSPRNGLLQETQYF
TRBJ2-7,few,TRBV27,-,11,TGTGCCAGCAGTTTTCAGGGCGAGCAGTACTTC,CASSFQGEQYF
TRBJ1-2,few,TRBV25-1,TRBD1,13,TGTGCCAGCAGTAACACAGGGGGCGCCGGCTACACCTTC,CASSNTGGAGYTF
TRBJ2-1,few,TRBV4-3,-,15,TGCGCCAGCAGTTTCCAGGAGGGCCCAAACAATGAGCAGTTCTTC,CASSFQEGPNNEQFF
TRBJ2-2,-,TRBV19,-,14,TGTGCCAGTAGTATTGGGGCGAACACCGGGGAGCTGTTTTTT,CASSIGANTGELFF
TRBJ1-3,few,TRBV7-3,-,13,TGTGCCAGCAGCTCGACTCCTGGAAACACCATATATTTT,CASSSTPGNTIYF
TRBJ2-7,-,TRBV6-5,-,14,TGTGCCAGCAGTGTGGGTCCCGGGGGTTACGAGCAGTACTTC,CASSVGPGGYEQYF
TRBJ2-2,once,TRBV15,TRBD1,15,TGTGCCACCAGCAGACCTGACAGGGTGTCCGGGGAGCTGTTTTTT,CATSRPDRVSGELFF
TRBJ2-7,few,TRBV5-4,-,15,TGTGCCAGCAGCTTGAGGCATTTCGACTCCTACGAGCAGTACTTC,CASSLRHFDSYEQYF
TRBJ1-1,few,TRBV27,TRBD1,16,TGTGCCAGCAGTTCGCAGGGGGCCGGGCTGAACACTGAAGCTTTCTTT,CASSSQGAGLNTEAFF
TRBJ2-2,-,TRBV2,TRBD1,14,TGTGCCAGCAGTCGGGACAGCGGAGCCGGGGAGCTGTTTTTT,CASSRDSGAGELFF
TRBJ2-7,few,TRBV29-1,TRBD1,15,TGCAGCGTTGAAGACCCAGGGACAGGGGCCTACGAGCAGTACTTC,CSVEDPGTGAYEQYF
TRBJ1-2,few,TRBV18,-,14,TGTGCCAGCTCCTACAGTCGGGGACCTGATGGCTACACCTTC,CASSYSRGPDGYTF
TRBJ2-5,-,TRBV28,TRBD2,16,TGTGCCAGCAGTCCCCTGGGACTAGCGGGAGCGGAGACCCAGTACTTC,CASSPLGLAGAETQYF
TRBJ2-7,-,TRBV5-6,TRBD1,15,TGTGCCAGCAGCTCGGCGGACAGGTTCTCCTACGAGCAGTACTTC,CASSSADRFSYEQYF
TRBJ2-2,few,TRBV7-2,-,15,TGTGCCAGCAGCTTGTGGGGGAAGAAGGCCGGGGAGCTGTTTTTT,CASSLWGKKAGELFF
TRBJ1-1,few,TRBV7-2,-,14,TGTGCCAGCAGCTTGCGAAGTTTGAACACTGAAGCTTTCTTT,CASSLRSLNTEAFF
TRBJ2-1,-,TRBV29-1,-,13,TGCAGCGTAGCTCCTACAGTATTCAATGAGCAGTTCTTC,CSVAPTVFNEQFF
TRBJ1-4,few,TRBV7-3,TRBD1,13,TGTGCCAGCAGCTCCCGACAGGGAGGAAAACTGTTTTTT,CASSSRQGGKLFF
TRBJ2-2,few,TRBV10-3,TRBD2,17,TGTGCCATCAGTGGCAGACGCGGGAGAAGGAACACCGGGGAGCTGTTTTTT,CAISGRRGRRNTGELFF
TRBJ1-1,-,TRBV2,-,11,TGTGCCAACAGAGAGAACACTGAAGCTTTCTTT,CANRENTEAFF
TRBJ1-2,few,TRBV29-1,-,14,TGCAGCGTTGAATCCCCCCGGAGCCCCTATGGCTACACCTTC,CSVESPRSPYGYTF
TRBJ2-1,few,TRBV27,TRBD2,15,TGTGCCAGTTCGTCGGTCGGGAGGTTTCACAATGAGCAGTTCTTC,CASSSVGRFHNEQFF
TRBJ2-3,few,TRBV27,TRBD2,16,TGTGCCAGCAGTATTAGCGGGAGCCCTAGCACAGATACGCAGTATTTT,CASSISGSPSTDTQYF
TRBJ2-7,few,TRBV23-1,-,13,TGCGCCAGCAGCCGACAGGCTGACTACGAGCAGTACTTC,CASSRQADYEQYF
TRBJ2-1,-,TRBV19,TRBD2,18,TGTGCCAGTAGTATAGAGTGGACTAGCGGAACACAATTAGATGAGCAGTTCTTC,CASSIEWTSGTQLDEQFF
TRBJ2-7,once,TRBV27,-,16,TGTGCCAGCAGTTCGACTTTACGGGACGGAACCTACGAGCAGTACTTC,CASSSTLRDGTYEQYF
TRBJ2-6,few,TRBV15,-,17,TGTGCCACCAGCAGAGCGGGACAAATCTCTGGGGCCAACGTCCTGACTTTC,CATSRAGQISGANVLTF
TRBJ1-4,few,TRBV11-2,-,14,TGTGCCAGCAGCTTAGCACCAACTAATGAAAAACTGTTTTTT,CASSLAPTNEKLFF
TRBJ2-5,-,TRBV7-2,-,13,TGTGCCAGCAGCTTTGACGGAGAAGAGACCCAGTACTTC,CASSFDGEETQYF
TRBJ2-1,few,TRBV9,-,14,TGTGCCAGCAGCGTAGGGCAGCCTAGCAATGAGCAGTTCTTC,CASSVGQPSNEQFF
TRBJ2-7,-,TRBV28,-,16,TGTGCCAGCAGTTTTCCGGGGCTAGGAAGCTCCTACGAGCAGTACTTC,CASSFPGLGSSYEQYF
TRBJ2-5,-,TRBV25-1,TRBD1,16,TGTGCCAGCAGTGTAGGGACAGGGTTCGTCCAAGAGACCCAGTACTTC,CASSVGTGFVQETQYF